This T cell receptor (beta chain) was observed in a study of blood T cell repertoires in COVID-19 (dated by TCRdb to about 2020). In the study overall: The collaborator samples originated in the United States, Italy and Spain and spanned the acute and convalescent phases of COVID-19. The repertoires were released in a freely available public database intended as a resource for research on the immune response to SARS-CoV-2. The prospective study material was composed of cDNA or gDNA derived from T cells, B-cell-depleted T cells, or PBMCs. Deeply sampled blood TCRbeta repertoires from subjects exposed to, actively infected with, or recovered from COVID-19 were included in the dataset. HLA class I and class II types, where available, came from metadata supplied by the sample provider rather than from assay-based typing. A de-identified subject ID, COVID-19 status, age in years and sex were almost always included in the sample metadata. The samples were drawn from two sources: the first 160 participants of the ongoing ImmuneRACE study, and approximately 1,300 subjects contributed by 6 global collaborators.

TCRbeta CDR3 regions were amplified from genomic DNA using the immunoSEQ Assay, a bias-controlled multiplex PCR. Regarding the original processing steps: The number of nucleated cells in each sample was estimated from the amplification of reference gene primers within the assay. Sequence reads were collapsed and filtered to measure the absolute abundance of every unique TCRbeta CDR3 rearrangement. For each sample, productive Simpson clonality was calculated as the square root of Simpson's diversity index over productive rearrangements. TCRdb carries this immuneACCESS record with in-frame sequences only. Its versions omit some clonotypes, under half of them owing to an unresolved V gene in the studies checked, with the rest unexplained. From that table come the V and J calls and clone size; the DNA was used to work out D and trimming. Counted in this sample were some 430,000 clones; around 91% of them appeared once. The ten largest clonotypes hold less than 0.75% of the sample.

In the prospective study, participants were about 18 to 100 years old, resided in about two dozen geographic areas of the United States, and were enrolled through a virtual design. To assign participants to cohorts, the prospective study relied on clinical history that participants themselves reported in a screening survey and a study questionnaire. Recovered participants in ImmuneRACE Cohort 3 were defined as having two consecutive negative NP/OP PCR tests, clearance from a healthcare professional, or resolution of symptoms. In the prospective study, whole blood, serum and a nasopharyngeal or oropharyngeal swab were collected from each participant by mobile phlebotomists. Participants in the prospective study had the option to provide additional blood draws and questionnaires over a 2-month period. Blood samples from the prospective study were shipped frozen or at room temperature prior to DNA extraction.

This clone was seen a single time. Its binding antigen is unknown. No base quality values were provided; no much bigger clone lies one nucleotide off. The CDR3 runs 15 residues from the cysteine to the phenylalanine. Just the 45-base CDR3 DNA is kept, in frame starting at base 1. Reading the germline V gene (reference sequence) gives CDR1 SEHNR and CDR2 FQNEAQ. The germline V end is reduced by 1 base and the J end by 3 bases; junction bases left unmatched: 6. General study outcomes and caveats: The amount of clinical and demographic metadata varied by source and participant and was provided uncurated.

This sequence uses TRBV7-9 and TRBJ2-7; TRBD1 agrees with 7 junctional bases. The sequenced material came from PBMCs or T cells enriched from blood (not recorded which). This receptor was taken from a man younger than 35 who had recovered from COVID-19. The nucleotide sequence is TGTGCCAGCAGCTTAGAGGGGGCAGTAAGCTACGAGCAGTACTTC. Translated, it gives CASSLEGAVSYEQYF.